Shown below are 11 T cell receptor beta chains from a single sample sequenced in a study of human T cells and chemical hapten exposure. A single record per CDR3 protein comes from TCRdb applying MiXCR to the RACE reads. The sample has roughly 120,000 distinct CDR3 sequences, more than 7% seen once. Stated time point: patch test 2, 6 weeks after DPC sensitization. Treatment indicated: therapeutic diphenylcyclopropenone sensitization with weekly scalp DPC. This specimen consisted of whole blood, obtained in connection with sensitization to the hapten diphenylcyclopropenone (DPC). The receptors come from a woman in her forties with alopecia areata. Some clones in this sample may be carry-over from other donors' samples.

This clonotype was seen at least ten times. V and J are TRBV12-3 or TRBV12-4 and TRBJ1-5; D possibly corresponds to TRBD1 (6 bases). The CDR3 is 14 residues long. V lost 5 bases and J 7 bases, leaving 15 bases between the germline ends. The CDR3 region has the DNA TGTGCCAGCAGTCTAGGGGGAACGAGGCAGCCCCAGCATTTT. This translates into CASSLGGTRQPQHF.

Only a few counts were recorded for this clonotype. The CDR3: CASSLWIGNTEAFF. DNA of the CDR3: TGTGCCAGCAGTTTATGGATAGGGAACACTGAAGCTTTCTTT. The V and J genes are TRBV12-3 or TRBV12-4 and TRBJ1-1; D not certain. The V and J ends lost 2 bases and 1 base respectively, with 8 bases between them. This CDR3 comprises 14 residues.

This clonotype was counted a few times. The chain employs TRBV7-8 and TRBJ1-5; possibly TRBD1 for D (6 bases). In germline, CDR1 is SGHVS, CDR2 FQNEAQ. Trimming removed 5 bases at V and 7 bases at J, with 18 bases between. The CDR3 loop spans 15 amino acids. Here the CDR3 reads CASSPHGGLGQPQHF. The CDR3 bases are TGTGCCAGCAGCCCCCACGGGGGCTTGGGGCAGCCCCAGCATTTT.

This clonotype showed up just once. This may be a read error, as it is one base from a much larger clone. The rearrangement joins TRBV5-4 to TRBJ2-3, with 8 nucleotides matching TRBD2. Per the germline V gene, CDR1 is SGHNT and CDR2 is YYREEE (reference sequence). The CDR3 has 17 residues. CDR3 sequence reads: CASSLLLAGGRLDMQYF. The DNA of the CDR3 is TGTGCCAGCAGCCTACTCTTGGCGGGGGGCAGATTAGATATGCAGTATTTT.

This clonotype was recorded many times. One junction end disagrees with the germline gene, perhaps due to a read error. The J gene is TRBJ2-7, the V gene TRBV7-8, with 10 bases identical to TRBD2. The CDR3 contains 14 residues. Germline V CDR1 and CDR2: SGHVS, FQNEAQ. CDR3 nucleotides: TGTGCCAGCAGCCTAGCGGGGGCGACCTACGAGCAGTACTTC. Translating gives CASSLAGATYEQYF.

This clonotype has only a few counts. V and J are TRBV29-1 and TRBJ2-3; D is unresolved. The CDR3 loop spans 14 amino acids. V was shortened by 6 bases and J by 2 bases, with 15 bases between the two germline ends. Germline V gives CDR1 SQVTM, CDR2 ANQGSEA. CDR3 sequence reads: CSVKARFVTDTQYF. CDR3 DNA: TGCAGCGTGAAGGCTAGATTTGTCACAGATACGCAGTATTTT.

The table lists this clonotype with many counts. The chain employs TRBV6-6 and TRBJ2-3, with TRBD2 identical over 7 bases. The CDR3 consists of 15 residues. J gave up 0 bases and V 10 bases, and 10 bases lay outside the gene matches. The germline V gene has CDR1 MNHNY and CDR2 SVGAGI (reference sequence). The CDR3 DNA follows: TGTGCCACCAGCGCGGGGGTACCTAGCACAGATACGCAGTATTTT. Its protein product is CATSAGVPSTDTQYF.

V usage is TRBV7-9 and J usage is TRBJ1-6; D is ambiguous. V was shortened by 1 base and J by 5 bases, with 12 bases between the two germline ends. The CDR3 runs to 16 residues. CDR1 and CDR2 from the germline V gene are SEHNR and FQNEAQ (reference sequence). The DNA of the CDR3 is TGTGCCAGCAGCTTAGAAGGAGGGTCTAATAATTCACCCCTCCACTTT. It encodes CASSLEGGSNNSPLHF.

The rearrangement uses TRBV6-1 and TRBJ2-3, with unresolved D. Trimming left V 2 bases short and J 0 bases short, with 15 bases between. Germline values: CDR1 MNHNS, CDR2 SASEGT. CDR3 length: 17 amino acids. The CDR3 DNA reads as TGTGCCAGCAGTGAATTTCGGTGGGGTGCTAGCACAGATACGCAGTATTTT. Protein: CASSEFRWGASTDTQYF.

This clonotype has just a few counts. The chain combines TRBV7-9 with TRBJ2-2, with a possible D match to TRBD2 (5 bases). Trimming shortened V by 5 bases and J by 3 bases, and 13 bases separated the two germline ends. The CDR3 contains 15 residues. Germline lookup yields CDR1 SEHNR and CDR2 FQNEAQ (reference sequence). CDR3 coding DNA: TGTGCCAGCAGCCCCCGTGAGGGCCACACCGGGGAGCTGTTTTTT. Translating it yields CASSPREGHTGELFF.

This clonotype has ten or more counts. In DNA, the CDR3 is TGTGCCAGCTCACCAACCGGGGACGGAGGGGTGTATTCACCCCTCCACTTT. It is translated as CASSPTGDGGVYSPLHF. This sequence joins TRBV18 and TRBJ1-6; D is perhaps TRBD1 (5 bases). The germline V gene encodes CDR1 KGHSH and CDR2 LQKENI. This CDR3 region has 17 residues. V was clipped by 2 bases and J by 8 bases, with 19 bases between them.